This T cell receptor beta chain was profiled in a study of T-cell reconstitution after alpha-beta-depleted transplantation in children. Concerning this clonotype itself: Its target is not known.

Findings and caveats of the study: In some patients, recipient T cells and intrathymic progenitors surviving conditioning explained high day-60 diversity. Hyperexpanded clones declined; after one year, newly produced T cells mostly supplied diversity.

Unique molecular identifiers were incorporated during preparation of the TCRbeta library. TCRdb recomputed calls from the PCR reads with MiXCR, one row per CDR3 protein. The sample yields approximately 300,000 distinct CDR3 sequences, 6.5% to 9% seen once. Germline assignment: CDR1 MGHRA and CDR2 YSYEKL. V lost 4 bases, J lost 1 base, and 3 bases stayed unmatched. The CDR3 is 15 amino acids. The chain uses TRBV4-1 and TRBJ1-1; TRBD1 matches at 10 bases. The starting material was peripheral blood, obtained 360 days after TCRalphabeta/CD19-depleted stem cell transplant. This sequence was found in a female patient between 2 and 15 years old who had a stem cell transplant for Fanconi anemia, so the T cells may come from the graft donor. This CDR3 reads CASSPRDRGNTEAFF. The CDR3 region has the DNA TGCGCCAGCAGCCCAAGGGACAGGGGGAACACTGAAGCTTTCTTT.